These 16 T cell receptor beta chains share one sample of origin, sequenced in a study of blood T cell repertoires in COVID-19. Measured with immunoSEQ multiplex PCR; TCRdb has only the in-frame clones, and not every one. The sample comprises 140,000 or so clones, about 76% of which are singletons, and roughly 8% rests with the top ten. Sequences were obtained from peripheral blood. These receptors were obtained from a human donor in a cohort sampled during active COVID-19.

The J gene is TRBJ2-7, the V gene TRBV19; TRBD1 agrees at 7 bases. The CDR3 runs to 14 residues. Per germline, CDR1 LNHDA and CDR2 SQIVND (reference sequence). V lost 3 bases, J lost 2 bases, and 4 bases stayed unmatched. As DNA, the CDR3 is TGTGCCAGTAGTATGAGTGACAGGGCCTACGAGCAGTACTTC. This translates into CASSMSDRAYEQYF.

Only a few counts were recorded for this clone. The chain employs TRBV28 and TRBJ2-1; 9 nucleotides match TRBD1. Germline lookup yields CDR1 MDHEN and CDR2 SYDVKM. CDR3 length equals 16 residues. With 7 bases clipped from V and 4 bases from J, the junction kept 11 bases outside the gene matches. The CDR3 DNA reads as TGTGCCAGCACCCCCACGCCGGGACAGGGTTACAATGAGCAGTTCTTC. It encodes CASTPTPGQGYNEQFF.

In DNA form, the CDR3 reads TGTGCCAGCACCCCGCCCCCAGCGGGAGGTGATCACGAGCAGTACTTC. It specifies CASTPPPAGGDHEQYF. The chain has TRBV6-2 or TRBV6-3 and TRBJ2-7; 9 bases map to TRBD2. The CDR3 sequence is 16 residues long. V was clipped by 7 bases and J by 5 bases; unmatched bases: 15. CDR1 MNHEY and CDR2 SVGEGT come from the germline V gene.

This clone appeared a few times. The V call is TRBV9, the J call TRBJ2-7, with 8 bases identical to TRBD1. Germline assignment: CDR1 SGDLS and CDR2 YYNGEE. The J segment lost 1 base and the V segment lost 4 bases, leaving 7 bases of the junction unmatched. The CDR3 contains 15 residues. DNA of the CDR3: TGTGCCAGCAGCCCCCGGACAGGGCTATCCTACGAGCAGTACTTC. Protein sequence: CASSPRTGLSYEQYF. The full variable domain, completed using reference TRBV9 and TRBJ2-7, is DSGVTQTPKHLITATGQRVTLRCSPRSGDLSVYWYQQSLDQGLQFLIQYYNGEERAKGNILERFSAQQFPDLHSELNLSSLELGDSALYFCASSPRTGLSYEQYFGPGTRLTVT.

CDR3 in amino acids: CASSWDNYEQYF. CDR3 nucleotides: TGCGCCAGCAGCTGGGACAACTACGAGCAGTACTTC. The chain links TRBV5-1 to TRBJ2-7, with D perhaps TRBD1 (6 bases). Per germline, CDR1 SGHRS and CDR2 YFSETQ. The CDR3 has 12 amino acids. The V end was cut by 3 bases, the J end by 3 bases, with 7 bases between.

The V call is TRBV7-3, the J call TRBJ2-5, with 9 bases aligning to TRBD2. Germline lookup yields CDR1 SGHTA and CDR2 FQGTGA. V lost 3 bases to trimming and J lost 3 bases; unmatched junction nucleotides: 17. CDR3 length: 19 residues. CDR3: CASSFGGSSGDDLKETQYF. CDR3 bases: TGTGCCAGCAGCTTCGGGGGGTCTAGCGGGGATGATCTAAAAGAGACCCAGTACTTC.

Here the CDR3 reads CASSKTSGRGDIQYF. CDR3 in DNA: TGTGCCAGCAGCAAGACTAGCGGGAGGGGTGACATTCAGTACTTC. The rearrangement links TRBV7-2 to TRBJ2-4, with TRBD2 identical over 14 bases. The V and J ends lost 5 bases and 8 bases, in that order; junction bases with no gene match: 5. Per the germline V gene, CDR1 is SGHTA and CDR2 is FQGNSA. The CDR3 runs to 15 residues.

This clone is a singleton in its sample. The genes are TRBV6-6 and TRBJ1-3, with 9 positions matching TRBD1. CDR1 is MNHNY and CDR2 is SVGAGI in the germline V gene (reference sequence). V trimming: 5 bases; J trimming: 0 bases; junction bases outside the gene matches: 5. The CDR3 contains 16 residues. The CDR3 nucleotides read TGTGCCAGCAGTAACACAGGGGGCGTCTCTGGAAACACCATATATTTT. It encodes CASSNTGGVSGNTIYF.

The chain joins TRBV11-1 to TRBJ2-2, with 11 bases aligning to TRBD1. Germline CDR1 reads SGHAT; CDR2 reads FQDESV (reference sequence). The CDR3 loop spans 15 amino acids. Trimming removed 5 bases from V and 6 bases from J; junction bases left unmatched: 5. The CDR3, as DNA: TGTGCCAGCAGCGACCGGGACAGGGGGGCCGGGGAGCTGTTTTTT. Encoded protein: CASSDRDRGAGELFF.

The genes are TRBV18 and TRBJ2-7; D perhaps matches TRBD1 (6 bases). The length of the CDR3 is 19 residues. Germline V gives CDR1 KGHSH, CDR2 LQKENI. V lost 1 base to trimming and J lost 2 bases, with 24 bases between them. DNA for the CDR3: TGTGCCAGCTCACCACGATCCCTAGGGTACAGGGAAGGGACCTACGAGCAGTACTTC. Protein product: CASSPRSLGYREGTYEQYF.

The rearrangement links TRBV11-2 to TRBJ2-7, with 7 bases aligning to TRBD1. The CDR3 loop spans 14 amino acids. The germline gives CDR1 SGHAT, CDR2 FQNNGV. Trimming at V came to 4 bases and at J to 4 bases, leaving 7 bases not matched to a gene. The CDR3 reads CASSYPTGKYEQYF. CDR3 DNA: TGTGCCAGCAGCTATCCGACAGGGAAATACGAGCAGTACTTC.

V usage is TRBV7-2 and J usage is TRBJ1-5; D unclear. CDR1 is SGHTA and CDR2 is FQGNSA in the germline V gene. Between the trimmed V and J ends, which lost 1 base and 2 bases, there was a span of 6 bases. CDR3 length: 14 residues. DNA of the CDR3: TGTGCCAGCAGCTTAGGACAAGGCAATCAGCCCCAGCATTTT. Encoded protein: CASSLGQGNQPQHF.

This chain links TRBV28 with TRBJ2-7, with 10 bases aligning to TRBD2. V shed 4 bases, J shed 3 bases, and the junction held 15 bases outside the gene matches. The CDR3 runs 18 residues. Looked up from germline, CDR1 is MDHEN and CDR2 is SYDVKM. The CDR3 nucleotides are TGTGCCAGCAGTTCAGAATATCTAGCGGGAGTTTCCCTCTACGAGCAGTACTTC. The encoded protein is CASSSEYLAGVSLYEQYF. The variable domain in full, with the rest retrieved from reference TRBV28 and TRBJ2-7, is DVKVTQSSRYLVKRTGEKVFLECVQDMDHENMFWYRQDPGLGLRLIYFSYDVKMKEKGDIPEGYSVSREKKERFSLILESASTNQTSMYLCASSSEYLAGVSLYEQYFGPGTRLTVT.

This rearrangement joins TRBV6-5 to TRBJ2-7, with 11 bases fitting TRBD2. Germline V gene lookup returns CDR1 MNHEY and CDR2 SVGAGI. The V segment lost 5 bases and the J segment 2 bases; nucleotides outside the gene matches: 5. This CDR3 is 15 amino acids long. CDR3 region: CASSRIAGGPYEQYF. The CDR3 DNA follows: TGTGCCAGCAGTCGAATAGCGGGAGGGCCCTACGAGCAGTACTTC.

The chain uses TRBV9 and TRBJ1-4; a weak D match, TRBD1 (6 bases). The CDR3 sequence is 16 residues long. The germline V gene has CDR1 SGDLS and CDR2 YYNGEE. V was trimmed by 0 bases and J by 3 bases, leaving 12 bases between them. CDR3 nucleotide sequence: TGTGCCAGCAGCGTAGCGGGGGGGCTCTCTAATGAAAAACTGTTTTTT. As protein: CASSVAGGLSNEKLFF.

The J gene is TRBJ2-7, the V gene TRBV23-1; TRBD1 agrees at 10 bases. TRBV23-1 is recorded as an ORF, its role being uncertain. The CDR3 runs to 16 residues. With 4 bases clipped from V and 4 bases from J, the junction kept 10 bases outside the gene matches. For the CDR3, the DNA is TGCGCCAGCAGTCCTACGGACAGGGGGAAGGATTACGAGCAGTACTTC. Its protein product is CASSPTDRGKDYEQYF.